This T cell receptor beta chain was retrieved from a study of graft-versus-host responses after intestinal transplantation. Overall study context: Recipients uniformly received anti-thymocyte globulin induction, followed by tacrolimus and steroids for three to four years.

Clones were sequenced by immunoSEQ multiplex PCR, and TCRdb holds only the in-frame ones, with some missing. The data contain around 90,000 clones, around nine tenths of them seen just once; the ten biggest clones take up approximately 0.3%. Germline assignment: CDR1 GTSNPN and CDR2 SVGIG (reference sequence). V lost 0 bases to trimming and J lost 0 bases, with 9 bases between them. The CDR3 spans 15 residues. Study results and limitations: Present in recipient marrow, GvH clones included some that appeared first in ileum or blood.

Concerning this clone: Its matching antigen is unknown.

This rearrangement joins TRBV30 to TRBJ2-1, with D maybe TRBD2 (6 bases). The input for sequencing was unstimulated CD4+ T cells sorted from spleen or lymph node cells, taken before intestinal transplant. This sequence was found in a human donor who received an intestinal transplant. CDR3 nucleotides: TGTGCCTGGAGTGTACCCGGGAGCTCCTACAATGAGCAGTTCTTC. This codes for CAWSVPGSSYNEQFF.